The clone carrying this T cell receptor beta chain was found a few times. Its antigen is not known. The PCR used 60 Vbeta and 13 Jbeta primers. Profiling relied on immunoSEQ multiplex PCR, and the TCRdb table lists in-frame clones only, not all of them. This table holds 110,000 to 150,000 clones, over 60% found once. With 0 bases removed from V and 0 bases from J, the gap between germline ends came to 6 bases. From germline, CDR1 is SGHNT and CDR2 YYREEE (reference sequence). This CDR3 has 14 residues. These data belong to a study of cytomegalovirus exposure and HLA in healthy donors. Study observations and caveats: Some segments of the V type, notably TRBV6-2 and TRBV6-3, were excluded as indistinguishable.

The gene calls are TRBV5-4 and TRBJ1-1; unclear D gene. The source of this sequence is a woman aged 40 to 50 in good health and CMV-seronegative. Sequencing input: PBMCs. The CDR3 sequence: CASSLATMNTEAFF. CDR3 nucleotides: TGTGCCAGCAGCTTGGCGACAATGAACACTGAAGCTTTCTTT.